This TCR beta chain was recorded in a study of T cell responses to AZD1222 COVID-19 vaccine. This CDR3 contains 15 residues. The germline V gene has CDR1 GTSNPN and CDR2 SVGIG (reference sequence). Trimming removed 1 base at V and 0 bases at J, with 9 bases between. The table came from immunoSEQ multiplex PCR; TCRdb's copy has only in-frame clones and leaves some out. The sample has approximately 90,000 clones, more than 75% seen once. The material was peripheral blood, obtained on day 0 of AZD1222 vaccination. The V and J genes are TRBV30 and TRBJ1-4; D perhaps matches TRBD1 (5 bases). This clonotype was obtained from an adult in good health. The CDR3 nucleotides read TGTGCCTGGAGTGGCACAGGAACAACTAATGAAAAACTGTTTTTT. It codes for CAWSGTGTTNEKLFF.